This TCR beta chain came from a study of shared T cell receptors in the human thymus. CDR3 length equals 14 residues. Looked up from germline, CDR1 is SGHNT and CDR2 is YENEEA. Trimming took off 5 bases at V and 4 bases at J, with 12 bases between the two ends. The data were produced by immunoSEQ multiplex PCR, yet TCRdb's version contains in-frame clones alone and is incomplete. This table has hundreds of thousands of clones, 85% to 90% appearing once. The data were also submitted as part of a second study, on human thymus T cells.

The receptor was isolated from a boy under two years old with a congenital heart defect. The chain employs TRBV11-3 and TRBJ2-1, with D perhaps TRBD2 (6 bases). The material sequenced was thymocytes. CDR3 nucleotides: TGTGCCAGCAGCGGGCGGACTATTTACAATGAGCAGTTCTTC. Translation: CASSGRTIYNEQFF.